The 24 T cell receptor beta chains below were found in one sample sequenced in a study of blood T cell repertoires in COVID-19. TCRdb keeps only in-frame clones here, not all; method: immunoSEQ multiplex PCR. Seen here are fewer than 400,000 clones, 87% observed once, and the top ten hold around 9%. The sequenced sample was PBMCs or T cells enriched from blood (not recorded which). These receptors originate from a woman between 18 and 29 years old who had recovered from COVID-19.

The chain joins TRBV7-2 to TRBJ2-3; the D is unclear. The V end lost 5 bases, the J end lost 0 bases, and 21 bases lay between the germline ends. CDR1 is SGHTA, CDR2 FQGNSA, per germline. The CDR3 is 18 residues long. The CDR3 DNA is TGTGCCAGCAGCGTTTATTGGCAACCTTATTCTAGCACAGATACGCAGTATTTT. Encoded protein: CASSVYWQPYSSTDTQYF.

J is TRBJ1-1 and V is TRBV7-3, with TRBD1 as a possible D gene (5 bases). The CDR3 spans 14 residues. The V gene lost 5 bases and the J gene lost 1 base, with 11 bases spanning the gap. CDR1 SGHTA and CDR2 FQGTGA come from the germline V gene. Here the CDR3 DNA reads TGTGCCAGCAGCGCCCGAACAGGGAACACTGAAGCTTTCTTT. Its translation: CASSARTGNTEAFF.

J is TRBJ1-1 and V is TRBV6-6, with TRBD1 as a possible D gene (5 bases). The germline V and J ends were trimmed by 6 bases and 0 bases, with 14 bases remaining between them. The CDR3 covers 15 residues. Per germline, CDR1 MNHNY and CDR2 SVGAGI (reference sequence). CDR3 nucleotides: TGTGCCAGCAGCCATGGGAACAGGTTGAACACTGAAGCTTTCTTT. This gives the protein CASSHGNRLNTEAFF.

The V and J genes are TRBV19 and TRBJ1-2, with no clear D. The CDR3 covers 14 residues. V lost 2 bases, J lost 3 bases, and 10 bases lay in between. The germline V gene encodes CDR1 LNHDA and CDR2 SQIVND (reference sequence). The CDR3 region is CASSIQALHYGYTF. CDR3 nucleotides: TGTGCCAGTAGTATACAGGCTCTCCACTATGGCTACACCTTC.

This chain links TRBV5-5 with TRBJ1-1; tentatively, D is TRBD1 (5 bases). This CDR3 comprises 17 residues. V was shortened by 4 bases and J by 5 bases, with 24 bases between the two germline ends. Germline V gene data show CDR1 as SGHKS and CDR2 as YYEKEE (reference sequence). The CDR3 sequence: CASSPTRGTPGGTEAFF. CDR3 nucleotide sequence: TGTGCCAGCAGCCCGACCCGGGGGACCCCCGGAGGGACTGAAGCTTTCTTT.

This chain connects TRBV4-1 to TRBJ2-7; 14 positions match TRBD2. Germline trimming cut 0 bases from V and 0 bases from J; bases unmatched to any gene: 10. The CDR3 sequence is 20 residues long. Germline V lookup: CDR1 MGHRA, CDR2 YSYEKL. The CDR3 sequence is CASSQDLNRGLAGDSYEQYF. In nucleotides, the CDR3 is TGCGCCAGCAGCCAAGATTTAAACAGGGGACTAGCGGGGGACTCCTACGAGCAGTACTTC.

The V gene is TRBV3-1 (or the pseudogene TRBV3-2), the J gene TRBJ2-5, with TRBD2 identical over 10 bases. With V trimmed by 2 bases and J by 4 bases, 7 bases remained unmatched. Germline values: CDR1 LGHDT, CDR2 YNNKEL (reference sequence). The length of the CDR3 is 16 residues. This chain's CDR3 is CASSQNPAGGSETQYF. CDR3 coding DNA: TGTGCCAGCAGCCAAAACCCAGCGGGAGGGTCAGAGACCCAGTACTTC.

The chain employs TRBV7-9 and TRBJ2-5, with D possibly matching TRBD2 (7 bases). The germline CDR1 and CDR2 sequences are SEHNR and FQNEAQ (reference sequence). The CDR3 contains 11 residues. Trimming cost V 5 bases and J 9 bases, with 10 bases left between them. CDR3 coding DNA: TGTGCCAGCAGCCTAGGGGGGGCCCAGTACTTC. Translating gives CASSLGGAQYF.

This chain uses TRBV27 with TRBJ1-2; a weak D match, TRBD1 (6 bases). Germline CDR1 reads MNHEY; CDR2 reads SMNVEV (reference sequence). Trimming left V 9 bases short and J 4 bases short, with 12 bases between. The CDR3 has 12 residues. CDR3 loop: CASYRVGYGYTF. In DNA form, the CDR3 reads TGTGCCAGTTACAGGGTGGGCTATGGCTACACCTTC.

This sequence joins TRBV19 and TRBJ2-1; D may be TRBD1 (6 bases). The CDR3 spans 15 residues. Trimming removed 5 bases from V and 7 bases from J, with 18 bases in between. Per germline, CDR1 LNHDA and CDR2 SQIVND (reference sequence). The CDR3 region has the DNA TGTGCCAGTAGTCCCCAGGGGCTTACTGGAAATGAGCAGTTCTTC. It translates to CASSPQGLTGNEQFF.

The chain links TRBV28 to TRBJ2-1, with unresolved D. This CDR3 contains 16 residues. V shed 4 bases and J shed 4 bases, with 17 bases lying between them. Germline V CDR1 and CDR2: MDHEN, SYDVKM. The CDR3 DNA follows: TGTGCCAGCAGTTCCACACTATCCGTCCAATACAATGAGCAGTTCTTC. Protein product: CASSSTLSVQYNEQFF. Supplemented by reference TRBV28 and TRBJ2-1, the full variable domain reads DVKVTQSSRYLVKRTGEKVFLECVQDMDHENMFWYRQDPGLGLRLIYFSYDVKMKEKGDIPEGYSVSREKKERFSLILESASTNQTSMYLCASSSTLSVQYNEQFFGPGTRLTVL.

The chain is built from TRBV4-1 and TRBJ2-1, with 7 bases lining up with TRBD2. The germline V gene has CDR1 MGHRA and CDR2 YSYEKL. Germline trimming cut 2 bases from V and 10 bases from J; bases unmatched to any gene: 17. The CDR3 length is 17 residues. CDR3 DNA sequence: TGCGCCAGCAGCCAACTTGTTCTCGGACTAGACCGACTGGAGCAGTTCTTC. Translating gives CASSQLVLGLDRLEQFF.

This clone occurred once. This chain connects TRBV25-1 to TRBJ1-1, with unresolved D. Germline CDR1 is MGHDK and CDR2 is SYGVNS. The length of the CDR3 is 14 residues. The ends were cut back, 6 bases at V and 5 bases at J, with 16 bases in the middle. The CDR3 spells CASSSWRERTEAFF. In nucleotides, the CDR3 is TGTGCCAGCAGCTCTTGGCGGGAGCGGACTGAAGCTTTCTTT.

The chain is built from TRBV27 and TRBJ2-1; 7 bases agree with TRBD2. The CDR3 has 14 residues. V lost 2 bases and J lost 9; bases outside the gene matches: 7. The germline CDR1 and CDR2 sequences are MNHEY and SMNVEV (reference sequence). CDR3 in amino acids: CASSLMAGRVEQFF. For the CDR3, the DNA is TGTGCCAGCAGTTTAATGGCAGGGAGGGTTGAGCAGTTCTTC.

A single count supports this clone. The chain carries TRBV5-1 and TRBJ2-1; the D gene is possibly TRBD2 (6 bases). The germline gives CDR1 SGHRS, CDR2 YFSETQ. The length of the CDR3 is 17 residues. The V gene lost 0 bases and the J gene lost 0 bases, with 13 bases spanning the gap. As DNA, the CDR3 is TGCGCCAGCAGCTTGGTTGTTAGCGGAAGCTCCTACAATGAGCAGTTCTTC. This codes for CASSLVVSGSSYNEQFF. Based on the CDR3 plus reference TRBV5-1 and TRBJ2-1, the full variable domain is KAGVTQTPRYLIKTRGQQVTLSCSPISGHRSVSWYQQTPGQGLQFLFEYFSETQRNKGNFPGRFSGRQFSNSRSEMNVSTLELGDSALYLCASSLVVSGSSYNEQFFGPGTRLTVL.

The chain uses TRBV5-1 and TRBJ2-5; 9 bases line up with TRBD1. The CDR3 covers 14 residues. CDR1 and CDR2 (germline): SGHRS, YFSETQ. Trimming took 4 bases from V and 2 from J; bases not matched to a gene: 3. The CDR3 sequence: CASSPQGAQETQYF. The CDR3 DNA reads TGCGCCAGCAGCCCACAGGGGGCACAAGAGACCCAGTACTTC.

This rearrangement joins TRBV24-1 to TRBJ2-3; the match to TRBD1 covers 7 bases. The CDR3 length is 15 residues. Trimming cost V 6 bases and J 1 base; bases outside gene matches: 6. Germline assignment: CDR1 KGHDR and CDR2 SFDVKD. CDR3: CATSNHRGGTDTQYF. The CDR3 nucleotides are TGTGCCACCAGTAACCACAGGGGCGGCACAGATACGCAGTATTTT.

V gene TRBV18 combines with J gene TRBJ1-1; 7 positions agree with TRBD1. This CDR3 region has 14 residues. J lost 1 base, V lost 6 bases, and 5 bases had no gene match. Germline lookup yields CDR1 KGHSH and CDR2 LQKENI. The CDR3 DNA is TGTGCCAGCTCCCTAAGGGGGCAGAACACTGAAGCTTTCTTT. Its translation: CASSLRGQNTEAFF.

The rearrangement uses TRBV6-2 or TRBV6-3 and TRBJ1-1; D remains unclear. The CDR3 runs to 12 residues. Per the germline V gene, CDR1 is MNHEY and CDR2 is SVGEGT. Trimming stripped 0 bases from V and 6 bases from J, with 5 bases between. For the CDR3, the DNA is TGTGCCAGCAGTTACTCGAGGGCTGAAGCTTTCTTT. Its translation is CASSYSRAEAFF.

The V gene is TRBV5-5, the J gene TRBJ1-5; no definite D call. Per the germline V gene, CDR1 is SGHKS and CDR2 is YYEKEE (reference sequence). With 2 bases removed from V and 5 bases from J, the gap between germline ends came to 17 bases. This CDR3 region has 16 residues. Here the CDR3 DNA reads TGTGCCAGCAGCTTTAGTCCCCCAGGTTTATATCAGCCCCAGCATTTT. The encoded protein is CASSFSPPGLYQPQHF.

About this clone itself: This sample includes further DNA sequences coding for the same CDR3. The J gene is TRBJ2-5, the V gene TRBV7-9; 7 bases agree with TRBD1. This CDR3 spans 14 amino acids. Trimming removed 1 base from V and 3 bases from J; junction bases left unmatched: 2. Germline values: CDR1 SEHNR, CDR2 FQNEAQ (reference sequence). CDR3 in DNA: TGTGCCAGCAGCTTAGGACAGGGAAAAGAGACCCAGTACTTC. Its translation is CASSLGQGKETQYF.

This rearrangement joins TRBV29-1 to TRBJ2-7; 7 bases line up with TRBD1. The germline V gene has CDR1 SQVTM and CDR2 ANQGSEA. Trimming at V came to 6 bases and at J to 3 bases, leaving 8 bases not matched to a gene. CDR3 size: 13 residues. CDR3: CSVGQRGLYEQYF. The CDR3 DNA sequence: TGCAGCGTGGGACAGAGAGGGCTCTACGAGCAGTACTTC.

This clone was counted once. The rearrangement uses TRBV5-6 and TRBJ2-7, with 8 bases lining up with TRBD1. The CDR3 has 17 amino acids. Trimming took 0 bases from V and 9 from J; bases not matched to a gene: 17. The germline V gene has CDR1 SGHDT and CDR2 YYEEEE. The CDR3 sequence: CASSLGSVIRTGTRQYF. CDR3 bases: TGTGCCAGCAGCTTGGGTTCGGTTATTAGGACAGGGACCAGGCAGTACTTC.

Comment on this clone: One end of the junction fails to match germline, which may point to a read error. This rearrangement joins TRBV12-3 or TRBV12-4 to TRBJ1-2; possible D gene TRBD1, 5 bases. The CDR3 totals 11 residues. CDR3 protein: CASSLAGGPHF. The CDR3 nucleotides are TGTGCCAGCAGTTTGGCGGGGGGTCCCCACTTC.